Listed below are T cell receptor beta chains from one sample, sequenced in a study of memory CD4+ T cells and cytomegalovirus serostatus. Measured with immunoSEQ multiplex PCR; TCRdb has only the in-frame clones, and not every one. The table records fewer than 50,000 clones, roughly four fifths of them present only once. The specimen was memory CD4+ T cells from blood. These receptors all stem from an adult in good health and CMV-seronegative. The CDR3 runs from the conserved cysteine through the conserved F or W. Each record gives: CDR3 DNA, CDR3 protein, clone size, V gene, D gene, J gene. D genes are given only for firm matches. Only some rows state a clone size, as once, few, many or a class for expanded clones.

CDR3nt: TGTGCCAGTAGTAGCGGTCAGGCCCTGAGGCAAGAGACCCAGTACTTC
CDR3aa: CASSSGQALRQETQYF
abundance: .
v_gene: TRBV19
d_gene: .
j_gene: TRBJ2-5

CDR3nt: TGTGCCAGCGGACAGGGCTACGAGCAGTACTTC
CDR3aa: CASGQGYEQYF
abundance: .
v_gene: TRBV2
d_gene: TRBD1
j_gene: TRBJ2-7

CDR3nt: TGTGCCAGCAGCTTAGAGGTAGGCTATAGCTCCTACAATGAGCAGTTCTTC
CDR3aa: CASSLEVGYSSYNEQFF
abundance: .
v_gene: TRBV7-2
d_gene: .
j_gene: TRBJ2-1

CDR3nt: TGTGCCAGCAGCCCGGGCTATGGCTACACCTTC
CDR3aa: CASSPGYGYTF
abundance: .
v_gene: TRBV6-6
d_gene: .
j_gene: TRBJ1-2

CDR3nt: TGTGCCAGCAGCTTAGCGAGGACGGCCGGGGAGCTGTTTTTT
CDR3aa: CASSLARTAGELFF
abundance: once
v_gene: TRBV7-8
d_gene: .
j_gene: TRBJ2-2

CDR3nt: TGTGCCAGCAGCGGGACAGGGGGTGCCCTCCAGCATTTT
CDR3aa: CASSGTGGALQHF
abundance: few
v_gene: TRBV7-2
d_gene: TRBD1
j_gene: TRBJ1-5

CDR3nt: TGTGCCAGCAGTGAATCGTCAGGGGTAGAAGGGACCCAGTACTTC
CDR3aa: CASSESSGVEGTQYF
abundance: .
v_gene: TRBV25-1
d_gene: .
j_gene: TRBJ2-5

CDR3nt: TGTGCCAGCAGTTACTCCATCGGGGGGGCCAACGTCCTGACTTTC
CDR3aa: CASSYSIGGANVLTF
abundance: .
v_gene: TRBV6-5
d_gene: .
j_gene: TRBJ2-6

CDR3nt: TGTGCCAGCAGTTTAGGATGGGACCCTCCCTATGGCTACACCTTC
CDR3aa: CASSLGWDPPYGYTF
abundance: .
v_gene: TRBV28
d_gene: .
j_gene: TRBJ1-2

CDR3nt: TGCCCCCATGGAGGGGGATATCCTTATAGCAATCAGCCCCAGCATTTT
CDR3aa: CPHGGGYPYSNQPQHF
abundance: .
v_gene: TRBV10-1
d_gene: .
j_gene: TRBJ1-5

CDR3nt: TGTGCCAGCAGCCGCGACAGGCTAGCGACCCAGTACTTC
CDR3aa: CASSRDRLATQYF
abundance: once
v_gene: TRBV5-8
d_gene: .
j_gene: TRBJ2-5

CDR3nt: TGTGCCACCCACCGGGACTTAAACAATGAGCAGTTCTTC
CDR3aa: CATHRDLNNEQFF
abundance: .
v_gene: TRBV10-3
d_gene: .
j_gene: TRBJ2-1

CDR3nt: TGTGCCAGCAGCGTAGGGAGCGGGATCCCCCCGGTCGACGAGCAGTACTTC
CDR3aa: CASSVGSGIPPVDEQYF
abundance: .
v_gene: TRBV9
d_gene: TRBD2
j_gene: TRBJ2-7

CDR3nt: TGTGCCAGCAGGGGATCATCGACTTCTGAAGCTTTCTTT
CDR3aa: CASRGSSTSEAFF
abundance: .
v_gene: TRBV28
d_gene: .
j_gene: TRBJ1-1

CDR3nt: TGCGCCAGCAGTCAGTCCATGGGAACTGAAGCTTTCTTT
CDR3aa: CASSQSMGTEAFF
abundance: .
v_gene: TRBV10-2
d_gene: .
j_gene: TRBJ1-1

CDR3nt: TGTGCCAGCAGCTATTTATCCTCCTACAATGAGCAGTTCTTC
CDR3aa: CASSYLSSYNEQFF
abundance: .
v_gene: TRBV11-2
d_gene: .
j_gene: TRBJ2-1

CDR3nt: TGTGCCAGCAGTTCCGGGACTGCGGCCTACGAGCAGTACTTC
CDR3aa: CASSSGTAAYEQYF
abundance: .
v_gene: TRBV7-8
d_gene: .
j_gene: TRBJ2-7

CDR3nt: TGCGCCAGCAGCGCTTCGACTAGTGAGGGTGAGCAGTTCTTC
CDR3aa: CASSASTSEGEQFF
abundance: few
v_gene: TRBV5-1
d_gene: .
j_gene: TRBJ2-1

CDR3nt: TGTGCCAGCTCACAGGCACAGGGGTCCTACGAGCAGTACTTC
CDR3aa: CASSQAQGSYEQYF
abundance: .
v_gene: TRBV18
d_gene: TRBD1
j_gene: TRBJ2-7

CDR3nt: TGTGCCAGCAGCTTTCTACCCAGGGGCCGCCCATACAATGAGCAGTTCTTC
CDR3aa: CASSFLPRGRPYNEQFF
abundance: few
v_gene: TRBV11-2
d_gene: .
j_gene: TRBJ2-1

CDR3nt: TGTGCCAGCAGTGAACAGGGTAGCGCCTACGAGCAGTACTTC
CDR3aa: CASSEQGSAYEQYF
abundance: .
v_gene: TRBV6-1
d_gene: .
j_gene: TRBJ2-7

CDR3nt: TGTGCCAGCAGCCAAGGGGAAGGGCAGCCCCAGCATTTT
CDR3aa: CASSQGEGQPQHF
abundance: .
v_gene: TRBV14
d_gene: .
j_gene: TRBJ1-5

CDR3nt: TGTGCCTGTCCACTATTAGCCGGCACAGATACGCAGTATTTT
CDR3aa: CACPLLAGTDTQYF
abundance: few
v_gene: TRBV30
d_gene: .
j_gene: TRBJ2-3

CDR3nt: TGTGCCAGCAGCCGTATAGGGGGTCCTCCCACAGATACGCAGTATTTT
CDR3aa: CASSRIGGPPTDTQYF
abundance: .
v_gene: TRBV7-9
d_gene: .
j_gene: TRBJ2-3

CDR3nt: TGTGCCTGGAGTTACCACAGGGTCAATGAAGCTTTCTTT
CDR3aa: CAWSYHRVNEAFF
abundance: .
v_gene: TRBV30
d_gene: .
j_gene: TRBJ1-1

CDR3nt: TGCGCCAGCAGCTTGGAGGGGGTGGCTGGCTACACCTTC
CDR3aa: CASSLEGVAGYTF
abundance: .
v_gene: TRBV5-1
d_gene: .
j_gene: TRBJ1-2

CDR3nt: TGTGCCAGCAGTTTAAATCCTAGCGGGAGTCAAGGTATTCAGTACTTC
CDR3aa: CASSLNPSGSQGIQYF
abundance: .
v_gene: TRBV28
d_gene: TRBD2
j_gene: TRBJ2-4

CDR3nt: TGTGCCAGCTCACCCTCTGCGACAGGGGTTGGAGAGACCCAGTACTTC
CDR3aa: CASSPSATGVGETQYF
abundance: medium-sized
v_gene: TRBV18
d_gene: TRBD1
j_gene: TRBJ2-5

CDR3nt: TGTGCCAGTAATTCGGGACAGGGGGTATCACCCCTCCACTTT
CDR3aa: CASNSGQGVSPLHF
abundance: .
v_gene: TRBV19
d_gene: TRBD1
j_gene: TRBJ1-6

CDR3nt: TGTGCCAGCAGCTTGGTGGATCAGCCCCAGCATTTT
CDR3aa: CASSLVDQPQHF
abundance: few
v_gene: TRBV5-6
d_gene: .
j_gene: TRBJ1-5

CDR3nt: TGCAGTGCTGGGCCAGGGGATACGCAGTATTTT
CDR3aa: CSAGPGDTQYF
abundance: .
v_gene: TRBV20-1
d_gene: .
j_gene: TRBJ2-3

CDR3nt: TGTGCCAGTAGGCCGGGACAGGGGTCCTACGAGCAGTACTTC
CDR3aa: CASRPGQGSYEQYF
abundance: .
v_gene: TRBV19
d_gene: TRBD1
j_gene: TRBJ2-7

CDR3nt: TGTGCCAGCTGGGTCGGTTCGGATACGCAGTATTTT
CDR3aa: CASWVGSDTQYF
abundance: .
v_gene: TRBV2
d_gene: .
j_gene: TRBJ2-3

CDR3nt: TGTGCCTGGAGGGGTCGACGGGGACCCGAAATGAACACTGAAGCTTTCTTT
CDR3aa: CAWRGRRGPEMNTEAFF
abundance: .
v_gene: TRBV30
d_gene: .
j_gene: TRBJ1-1

CDR3nt: TGCAGCGTTACAGGGGATGTGGGGATCACAGATACGCAGTATTTT
CDR3aa: CSVTGDVGITDTQYF
abundance: few
v_gene: TRBV29-1
d_gene: TRBD1
j_gene: TRBJ2-3

CDR3nt: TGTGCCAGCTCACCGGGGGCGGGGAACACTGAAGCTTTCTTT
CDR3aa: CASSPGAGNTEAFF
abundance: .
v_gene: TRBV18
d_gene: .
j_gene: TRBJ1-1

CDR3nt: TGTGCCAGCAGCTTAAGGGGGGCTAGCGGGAGCAACGAGCAGTACTTC
CDR3aa: CASSLRGASGSNEQYF
abundance: .
v_gene: TRBV7-2
d_gene: TRBD2
j_gene: TRBJ2-7

CDR3nt: TGTGCCAGCAGTCTCAAGACACTGGAAGCTTTCTTT
CDR3aa: CASSLKTLEAFF
abundance: .
v_gene: TRBV28
d_gene: .
j_gene: TRBJ1-1

CDR3nt: TGCGCCAGCAGCCAAACCCGGGTCCAGGAACCTCACGGCTTT
CDR3aa: CASSQTRVQEPHGF
abundance: .
v_gene: TRBV4-3
d_gene: .
j_gene: TRBJ1-1

CDR3nt: TGTGCCAGCAGTATGACAGGGATAAACGGTGAAAAACTGTTTTTT
CDR3aa: CASSMTGINGEKLFF
abundance: .
v_gene: TRBV25-1
d_gene: TRBD1
j_gene: TRBJ1-4

CDR3nt: TGTGCCAGCAGCCAAGACCGGGACAGTTCCTACGAGCAGTACTTC
CDR3aa: CASSQDRDSSYEQYF
abundance: .
v_gene: TRBV6-5
d_gene: TRBD1
j_gene: TRBJ2-7

CDR3nt: TGTGCCACCAGTCAGTTAGCGGGAGGGCCTCGGGGAATTAATGAGCAGTTCTTC
CDR3aa: CATSQLAGGPRGINEQFF
abundance: .
v_gene: TRBV15
d_gene: TRBD2
j_gene: TRBJ2-1

CDR3nt: TGTGCCAGCAGCTTCGGAGGGGGTTCCGGTAACACCATATATTTT
CDR3aa: CASSFGGGSGNTIYF
abundance: few
v_gene: TRBV7-9
d_gene: .
j_gene: TRBJ1-3

CDR3nt: TGTGCCAGCAGTGGGGGAGTTACGGATAAGACCCAGTACTTC
CDR3aa: CASSGGVTDKTQYF
abundance: .
v_gene: TRBV6-6
d_gene: .
j_gene: TRBJ2-5

CDR3nt: TGCGCCAGCAGCCAAGCAGGGGTGAACACTGAAGCTTTCTTT
CDR3aa: CASSQAGVNTEAFF
abundance: .
v_gene: TRBV4-3
d_gene: .
j_gene: TRBJ1-1

CDR3nt: TGTGCCAGCAGCCCCAGGACAGGGAGGAATACGCAGTATTTT
CDR3aa: CASSPRTGRNTQYF
abundance: .
v_gene: TRBV11-2
d_gene: TRBD1
j_gene: TRBJ2-3

CDR3nt: TGCGCCAGCAGCTTGGCAGCTCGGGTCGAAGAGACCCAGTACTTC
CDR3aa: CASSLAARVEETQYF
abundance: .
v_gene: TRBV5-1
d_gene: .
j_gene: TRBJ2-5

CDR3nt: TGTGCCAGCAGCTTAAGAAGAACGAACACCGGGGAGCTGTTTTTT
CDR3aa: CASSLRRTNTGELFF
abundance: .
v_gene: TRBV7-8
d_gene: .
j_gene: TRBJ2-2